The rows below give T cell receptor beta chains drawn from one sample of a study of graft-versus-host responses after intestinal transplantation. The table came from immunoSEQ multiplex PCR; TCRdb's copy has only in-frame clones and leaves some out. The repertoire holds 20,000 to 25,000 clones, with approximately 94% as singletons. Sequences were derived from PBMCs, sampled 156 days after intestinal transplant. These receptors all come from a human patient who received an intestinal transplant, so some T cells may come from the graft donor. The CDR3 runs from the conserved cysteine through the conserved F or W. Fields, in order: V gene, D gene, J gene, clone size, CDR3 DNA, CDR3 protein. D genes are given only for firm matches. Size is omitted from some rows. Given values are once, few, many or a class for expanded clones.

TRBV27	NA	TRBJ2-3	NA	TGTGCCAGCTCGTCATACCCCAAAGGTCCTAATACGCAGTATTTT	CASSSYPKGPNTQYF
TRBV6-5	NA	TRBJ2-7	NA	TGTGCCAGCAGTTATAACGGCAGATCCTACGAGCAGTACTTC	CASSYNGRSYEQYF
TRBV4-1	NA	TRBJ2-2	NA	TGCGCCAGCAGCCAAGATGATGGGCCCGGGGAGCTGTTTTTT	CASSQDDGPGELFF
TRBV5-6	TRBD1	TRBJ1-5	few	TGTGCCAGCAGCTTGTTTTCCTACAGGGGGAATCAGCCCCAGCATTTT	CASSLFSYRGNQPQHF
TRBV19	NA	TRBJ2-1	NA	TGTGCCAGTAGTACCCCATTAGTCAATGAGCAGTTCTTC	CASSTPLVNEQFF
TRBV9	NA	TRBJ2-7	once	TGTGCCAGCAGCGTAGGGGACTACGAGCAGTACTTC	CASSVGDYEQYF
TRBV2	TRBD1	TRBJ2-7	NA	TGTGCCAGCAGTGTACGGTTCGGGACAGCCTCCTACGAGCAGTACTTC	CASSVRFGTASYEQYF
TRBV11-1	NA	TRBJ1-1	NA	TGTGCCAGCAGCTTAGGGTCAGGGATGAACACTGAAGCTTTCTTT	CASSLGSGMNTEAFF
TRBV4-3	NA	TRBJ2-1	NA	TGCGCCAGCAGCCAAGATTGGGGACACCCCGATGAGCAGTTCTTC	CASSQDWGHPDEQFF
TRBV15	NA	TRBJ1-1	NA	TGTGCCACCAGCAGAGATAACTTCAGGGACACTGAAGCTTTCTTT	CATSRDNFRDTEAFF
TRBV5-1	TRBD2	TRBJ2-1	NA	TGCGCCAGCAGCTCGTCGACTAGCGGGGGGGCAGATGAGCAGTTCTTC	CASSSSTSGGADEQFF
TRBV7-9	TRBD1	TRBJ1-4	NA	TGTGCCAGCAGCCGGGACAGGGACCTTAATGAAAAACTGTTTTTT	CASSRDRDLNEKLFF
TRBV7-2	TRBD2	TRBJ2-1	NA	TGTGCCAGCAGCTTATCGGGCTGGTTAGCGGGAGGGAATGAGCAGTTCTTC	CASSLSGWLAGGNEQFF
TRBV11-2	NA	TRBJ1-1	NA	TGTGCCAGCAGCTTTCGACCCCCCGGGGTACCCCCGAACACTGAAGCTTTCTTT	CASSFRPPGVPPNTEAFF
TRBV23-1	NA	TRBJ2-1	NA	TGCGCCAGCAGTCAATCGCGGAGGGATCTATACAATGAGCAGTTCTTC	CASSQSRRDLYNEQFF
TRBV9	NA	TRBJ2-1	NA	TGTGCCAGCAGCGCGATGGGTCTAGCGTGGGATGAGCAGTTCTTC	CASSAMGLAWDEQFF
TRBV29-1	TRBD2	TRBJ2-7	once	TGCAGCGGGGGGGGACTAGCGGACTCCTACGAGCAGTACTTC	CSGGGLADSYEQYF
TRBV7-9	NA	TRBJ2-2	NA	TGTGCCAGCAGCTTAAGGGGGGATTACACCGGGGAGCTGTTTTTT	CASSLRGDYTGELFF
TRBV4-1	NA	TRBJ2-2	NA	TGCGCCAGCAGCCAAGATCGGAACACCGGGGAGCTGTTTTTT	CASSQDRNTGELFF
TRBV19	TRBD2	TRBJ2-7	NA	TGTGCCAGTAGTATTATGGCTAGCGGGAGCTACGAGCAGTACTTC	CASSIMASGSYEQYF
TRBV6-1	TRBD1	TRBJ2-7	NA	TGTGCCAGCAGTGTGGTCCCTTTCCAGGGGGACGAGCAGTACTTC	CASSVVPFQGDEQYF
TRBV19	TRBD1	TRBJ1-2	NA	TGTGCCAGTAGAAGGACAGGGTGGGATGGCTACACCTTC	CASRRTGWDGYTF
TRBV6-5	NA	TRBJ1-5	NA	TGTGCCAGCAGAAACAGGCGCAATCAGCCCCAGCATTTT	CASRNRRNQPQHF
TRBV5-1	TRBD2	TRBJ2-5	NA	TGCGCCAGCAGCTTGGCGAGGGGAGGGGAAGAGACCCAGTACTTC	CASSLARGGEETQYF
TRBV6-6	NA	TRBJ2-7	NA	TGTGCCAGCAGTGACATGTTGAACGAGCAGTACTTC	CASSDMLNEQYF
TRBV11-2	NA	TRBJ2-1	NA	TGTGCCAGCAGCTTAGTATTCCGGGGGGCACAGTTCTTC	CASSLVFRGAQFF
TRBV5-4	NA	TRBJ2-7	NA	TGTGCCAGCAGCTTGGGTGACGGGGCCTACGAGCAGTACTTC	CASSLGDGAYEQYF
TRBV30	NA	TRBJ1-1	NA	TGTGCCCTGGGGTTTGGAACTGAAGCTTTCTTT	CALGFGTEAFF
TRBV6-5	TRBD2	TRBJ2-1	NA	TGTGCCAGCAGTACGACTAGCGGGAGACGGCATGAGCAGTTCTTC	CASSTTSGRRHEQFF
TRBV27	NA	TRBJ2-7	NA	TGTGCCAGCAGTCACGCCGAGGGGCACGAGCAGTACTTC	CASSHAEGHEQYF
TRBV27	TRBD1	TRBJ2-6	NA	TGTGCCAGCAGTTCGACAGGGGGTGGTGGGGCCAACGTCCTGACTTTC	CASSSTGGGGANVLTF
TRBV7-9	NA	TRBJ1-2	once	TGTGCCAGCAGCTTAGAAGGGCAGGGTAAGGGCTACACCTTC	CASSLEGQGKGYTF
TRBV2	TRBD2	TRBJ2-1	NA	TGTGCCAGCAATTTGGGACTAGCGGGAGGGAGTAGAAACAATGAGCAGTTCTTC	CASNLGLAGGSRNNEQFF
TRBV6-1	TRBD1	TRBJ1-2	NA	TGTGCCAGCAGTGAAGCGCCGGGACAGGCTCCTTACGGCTACACCTTC	CASSEAPGQAPYGYTF
TRBV5-6	NA	TRBJ2-5	once	TGTGCCAGCAGCCTTATTGGCGCTCCGCGGACAGAGCGGCAGACCCAGTACTTC	CASSLIGAPRTERQTQYF
TRBV5-1	NA	TRBJ2-7	NA	TGCGCCAGCAGTCAGGCCTCCGAGCAGTACTTC	CASSQASEQYF
TRBV28	TRBD2	TRBJ2-7	NA	TGTGCCAGCAGTTTTCGGTGGACTAGCGGGATGGGGGTCGGAGAGCAGTACTTC	CASSFRWTSGMGVGEQYF
TRBV12-1	NA	TRBJ2-7	NA	TGTGCCAGCAGCTTACTAGCGGATCCCCTCTACGAGCAGTACTTC	CASSLLADPLYEQYF
TRBV14	NA	TRBJ2-7	few	TGTGCCAGCAGCCAAGATTTTTTCGACAAAAAGCAGTACTTC	CASSQDFFDKKQYF
TRBV2	NA	TRBJ2-3	once	TGTGCCAGCAGTATCTCAGATACGCAGTATTTT	CASSISDTQYF
TRBV19	NA	TRBJ1-1	NA	TGTGCCAGTAGTCCCCGGGACACCGAGAATAGGAACACTGAAGCTTTCTTT	CASSPRDTENRNTEAFF
TRBV9	TRBD2	TRBJ2-5	NA	TGTGCCAGCAGCATAAATCCGGGACTAGCAGAGACCCAGTACTTC	CASSINPGLAETQYF
TRBV19	NA	TRBJ1-2	NA	TGTGCCAGTAGTATAGGGCCCCAGGAGAACTATGGCTACACCTTC	CASSIGPQENYGYTF
TRBV11-2	NA	TRBJ2-1	once	TGTGCCAGCAGCTTATCGGCAGAGGGGGGGAATGAGCAGTTCTTC	CASSLSAEGGNEQFF
TRBV4-2	NA	TRBJ2-3	few	TGTGCCAGCAGCCAAGGCGACAGCGGAGCAGATACGCAGTATTTT	CASSQGDSGADTQYF
TRBV29-1	TRBD1	TRBJ1-2	NA	TGCAGCGTAGACGGACAGGGGACGTACTATGGCTACACCTTC	CSVDGQGTYYGYTF
TRBV5-4	NA	TRBJ2-1	NA	TGTGCCAGCAGCCAAGGGAATGAGCAGTTCTTC	CASSQGNEQFF
TRBV5-4	NA	TRBJ1-1	NA	TGTGCCAGCAGCAGTGGACAGCAGAACACTGAAGCTTTCTTT	CASSSGQQNTEAFF
TRBV19	TRBD2	TRBJ2-3	NA	TGTGCCAGTAGTATGGCGGGGGGGAGCACAGATACGCAGTATTTT	CASSMAGGSTDTQYF
TRBV7-8	TRBD2	TRBJ2-2	NA	TGTGCCAGCAGCTCCCAGGGACTAGCGGGGCTCGGGGAGCTGTTTTTT	CASSSQGLAGLGELFF
TRBV2	TRBD2	TRBJ2-3	NA	TGTGCCAGAGATCAGCTGGCGGGGGGGCAGTATACGCAGTATTTT	CARDQLAGGQYTQYF